The 6 T cell receptor beta chains listed next were all sequenced from one sample in a study of T cell responses to AZD1222 COVID-19 vaccine. The repertoire was sequenced with immunoSEQ multiplex PCR; TCRdb's copy has only in-frame clones and lacks some. The table has roughly 120,000 clones, about 89% seen once. The source material was peripheral blood, sampled 28 days after the second AZD1222 dose. The source is an adult who received the AZD1222 COVID-19 vaccine.

The rearrangement joins TRBV18 to TRBJ1-1; D gene unclear. The CDR3 has 13 amino acids. CDR1 KGHSH and CDR2 LQKENI come from the germline V gene. V lost 4 bases, J lost 3 bases, and 9 bases lay in between. The CDR3 coding sequence is TGTGCCAGCTCACGGGTTACGGACACTGAAGCTTTCTTT. Translating it yields CASSRVTDTEAFF.

The chain recombines TRBV29-1 with TRBJ2-1; the D is unclear. This CDR3 is built from 14 residues. Deletions cut 0 bases from V and 9 bases from J, with 15 bases between. Germline V lookup: CDR1 SQVTM, CDR2 ANQGSEA. CDR3 DNA: TGCAGCGTTGAAGAATGGGTGGATCGAGGTGAGCAGTTCTTC. This encodes CSVEEWVDRGEQFF.

This clone was observed a single time. The rearrangement links TRBV6-5 to TRBJ1-3; maybe TRBD1 (5 bases). Trimming pared 0 bases from V and 3 bases from J, leaving 12 bases between. Per the germline V gene, CDR1 is MNHEY and CDR2 is SVGAGI. The CDR3 has 16 amino acids. In DNA form, the CDR3 reads TGTGCCAGCAGTTACTCAGCAGGGACCATTGGAAACACCATATATTTT. This translates into CASSYSAGTIGNTIYF.

This clone occurred once. V gene TRBV3-1 (or the pseudogene TRBV3-2) combines with J gene TRBJ2-7; 7 nucleotides line up with TRBD2. CDR3 length equals 18 residues. V lost 1 base, J lost 3 bases, and 15 bases stayed unmatched. Germline lookup yields CDR1 LGHDT and CDR2 YNNKEL (reference sequence). In nucleotides, the CDR3 is TGTGCCAGCAGCCAAGCCCCCCACGCTGGCCTAGCGGTCTACGAGCAGTACTTC. It codes for CASSQAPHAGLAVYEQYF.

The chain is built from TRBV4-1 and TRBJ1-1; D is possibly TRBD1 (5 bases). Germline-derived CDR1 and CDR2 are MGHRA and YSYEKL. Trimming took 3 bases from V and 4 from J, leaving 12 bases between them. The CDR3 is made up of 14 amino acids. The CDR3 sequence: CASSQNWGSTEAFF. CDR3 DNA sequence: TGCGCCAGCAGCCAGAACTGGGGGTCCACTGAAGCTTTCTTT.

A word on this clone: Other nucleotide sequences in the sample specify the same CDR3. This chain connects TRBV5-1 to TRBJ1-1; TRBD1 might be the D (5 bases). This CDR3 has 13 residues. CDR1 and CDR2 from the germline V gene are SGHRS and YFSETQ. The ends were cut back, 1 base at V and 1 base at J, with 5 bases in the middle. The CDR3 sequence: CASSLTGNTEAFF. In DNA, the CDR3 is TGCGCCAGCAGCTTGACAGGGAACACTGAAGCTTTCTTT.